A single sample is the source of the 24 T cell receptor beta chains below, sequenced in a study of Ad26.COV2.S vaccination and SARS-CoV-2 variants. TCRdb's table, derived via immunoSEQ multiplex PCR, lists solely in-frame clones and lacks some. Of 120,000 to 150,000 clones in the sample, 86% were seen once. The sequencing used peripheral blood, collected after recovery from COVID-19. The receptors were gathered from a human donor who had recovered from COVID-19.

The chain recombines TRBV4-3 with TRBJ2-3; no clear D. The germline V gene has CDR1 LGHNA and CDR2 YSLEER. CDR3 length: 16 residues. Trimming took 0 bases from V and 2 from J, leaving 12 bases between them. The CDR3 DNA reads as TGCGCCAGCAGCCAAGAGACGGCAGATCCCACAGATACGCAGTATTTT. Encoded protein: CASSQETADPTDTQYF.

V is TRBV11-2 and J is TRBJ2-3; 8 nucleotides align to TRBD2. V shed 4 bases, J shed 2 bases, and the junction held 8 bases outside the gene matches. The CDR3 is 16 residues long. Germline lookup yields CDR1 SGHAT and CDR2 FQNNGV. CDR3 sequence: CASSSRTSGSTDTQYF. CDR3 DNA: TGTGCCAGCAGCTCCCGAACTAGCGGATCCACAGATACGCAGTATTTT.

This chain uses TRBV19 with TRBJ1-2; no firm D call. The germline V gene encodes CDR1 LNHDA and CDR2 SQIVND (reference sequence). V lost 5 bases, J lost 4 bases, and 11 bases lay in between. This CDR3 region has 13 residues. The chain's CDR3 is CASSPVAGYGYTF. The CDR3 DNA is TGTGCCAGTAGTCCGGTCGCGGGCTATGGCTACACCTTC.

This clone came up once. This rearrangement joins TRBV20-1 to TRBJ2-1; D unresolved. The CDR3 covers 11 residues. CDR1 is DFQATT and CDR2 is SNEGSKA in the germline V gene (reference sequence). Trimming removed 5 bases from V and 7 bases from J, with 9 bases in between. The CDR3: CSASIINEQFF. The CDR3 DNA sequence: TGCAGTGCTTCTATTATTAATGAGCAGTTCTTC.

The chain links TRBV18 to TRBJ1-2; D gene unclear. The CDR3 has 15 amino acids. CDR1 and CDR2 from the germline V gene are KGHSH and LQKENI. Trimming removed 0 bases from V and 5 bases from J, with 13 bases in between. The CDR3, as DNA: TGTGCCAGCTCACCACCCCTTCTGAAGGGTTATGGCTACACCTTC. Encoded protein: CASSPPLLKGYGYTF.

The chain couples TRBV30 to TRBJ2-2; D gene unclear. The germline CDR1 and CDR2 sequences are GTSNPN and SVGIG (reference sequence). The CDR3 spans 15 residues. V was shortened by 2 bases and J by 4 bases, with 14 bases between the two germline ends. The CDR3 region has the DNA TGTGCCTGGAGTCGGCAACGTAGACTCACCGGGGAGCTGTTTTTT. It translates to CAWSRQRRLTGELFF.

The chain is built from TRBV11-2 and TRBJ2-1, with D hard to call. The CDR3 sequence is 13 residues long. In germline, CDR1 is SGHAT, CDR2 FQNNGV. Trimming left V 5 bases short and J 3 bases short, with 8 bases between. CDR3 in DNA: TGTGCCAGCAGCCCCCGGCGCTACAATGAGCAGTTCTTC. Protein product: CASSPRRYNEQFF.

The chain links TRBV3-1 (or the pseudogene TRBV3-2) to TRBJ1-6; no firm D call. Germline CDR1 LGHDT, CDR2 YNNKEL (reference sequence). The CDR3 contains 15 residues. The V end lost 0 bases, the J end lost 6 bases, and 9 bases lay between the germline ends. The CDR3: CASSQDSRVNSPLHF. The CDR3 DNA reads TGTGCCAGCAGCCAAGATAGCCGGGTTAATTCACCCCTCCACTTT.

The count of this clone is one. The chain combines TRBV18 with TRBJ1-2, with TRBD1 identical over 12 bases. The germline V gene has CDR1 KGHSH and CDR2 LQKENI. Trimming took 3 bases from V and 5 from J; bases not matched to a gene: 13. The CDR3 consists of 18 residues. The CDR3 loop is CASSPDLGGTGGRYGYTF. The CDR3 nucleotides are TGTGCCAGCTCACCCGACCTTGGCGGGACAGGGGGCAGGTATGGCTACACCTTC. Filled out from reference TRBV18 and TRBJ1-2, the complete variable domain reads NAGVMQNPRHLVRRRGQEARLRCSPMKGHSHVYWYRQLPEEGLKFMVYLQKENIIDESGMPKERFSAEFPKEGPSILRIQQVVRGDSAAYFCASSPDLGGTGGRYGYTFGSGTRLTVV.

J is TRBJ1-3 and V is TRBV10-3, with D perhaps TRBD1 (6 bases). Germline V gene sequence: CDR1 ENHRY, CDR2 SYGVKD. Trimming removed 9 bases at V and 0 bases at J, with 18 bases between. CDR3 length: 16 residues. The CDR3 reads CAISIQGSSSGNTIYF. CDR3 in DNA: TGTGCCATTTCAATACAGGGATCGAGCTCTGGAAACACCATATATTTT.

V usage is TRBV5-1 and J usage is TRBJ1-2, with TRBD1 matching 7 bases. The CDR3 is 14 amino acids. Per the germline V gene, CDR1 is SGHRS and CDR2 is YFSETQ. V lost 3 bases to trimming and J lost 7 bases; unmatched junction nucleotides: 9. The CDR3 DNA is TGCGCCAGCAGCTCACCGACAGGGATGGGTGGCTACACCTTC. This translates into CASSSPTGMGGYTF.

The chain employs TRBV7-9 and TRBJ1-2, with D unclear. V was cut by 0 bases and J by 6 bases, with 17 bases left in between. Germline lookup yields CDR1 SEHNR and CDR2 FQNEAQ (reference sequence). This CDR3 is 16 amino acids long. The CDR3 is CASSLAGGGWSNGYTF. In DNA form, the CDR3 reads TGTGCCAGCAGCTTAGCCGGCGGAGGGTGGTCAAATGGCTACACCTTC.

The V and J genes are TRBV6-4 and TRBJ1-2; D unclear. Trimming removed 0 bases from V and 0 bases from J, with 14 bases in between. CDR3 length equals 17 residues. In germline, CDR1 is MRHNA, CDR2 SNTAGT. The CDR3 loop is CASSDSKEAAPNYGYTF. CDR3 nucleotide sequence: TGTGCCAGCAGTGACTCGAAAGAGGCCGCTCCTAACTATGGCTACACCTTC.

The rearrangement uses TRBV27 and TRBJ1-4; 9 nucleotides align to TRBD1. V lost 3 bases and J lost 11; bases outside the gene matches: 13. Per the germline V gene, CDR1 is MNHEY and CDR2 is SMNVEV (reference sequence). CDR3 length: 16 residues. CDR3 nucleotide sequence: TGTGCCAGCAGTTTGGTGGGGACAGGGAACTCGAGGAAACTGTTTTTT. It encodes CASSLVGTGNSRKLFF.

The chain links TRBV29-1 to TRBJ1-2; 7 bases agree with TRBD1. Germline V gives CDR1 SQVTM, CDR2 ANQGSEA. With 1 base clipped from V and 4 bases from J, the junction kept 0 bases outside the gene matches. The CDR3 sequence is 12 residues long. CDR3 sequence reads: CSVEAGGYGYTF. Here the CDR3 DNA reads TGCAGCGTTGAAGCAGGGGGCTATGGCTACACCTTC.

The rearrangement joins TRBV6-2 or TRBV6-3 to TRBJ2-1; D gene unclear. The CDR3 loop spans 13 amino acids. V was trimmed by 0 bases and J by 3 bases, leaving 3 bases between them. Germline V lookup: CDR1 MNHEY, CDR2 SVGEGT. CDR3 region: CASSYSGYNEQFF. The CDR3, as DNA: TGTGCCAGCAGTTACTCTGGCTACAATGAGCAGTTCTTC.

The V gene is TRBV3-1 (or the pseudogene TRBV3-2), the J gene TRBJ2-1; D is undetermined. Germline CDR1 LGHDT, CDR2 YNNKEL (reference sequence). V lost 0 bases to trimming and J lost 12 bases, with 15 bases between them. The CDR3 has 14 amino acids. The CDR3 DNA reads TGTGCCAGCAGCCAAGAGTTTGGGGAAAGGGCGCAGTTCTTC. Translating gives CASSQEFGERAQFF.

V usage is TRBV27 and J usage is TRBJ1-5; D is unclear. Germline assignment: CDR1 MNHEY and CDR2 SMNVEV (reference sequence). V gave up 8 bases and J gave up 7 bases, with 3 bases separating them. This CDR3 contains 9 residues. CDR3 coding DNA: TGTGCCAGCCCCCAGCCCCAGCATTTT. Translated: CASPQPQHF.

This clone appeared a single time. The V call is TRBV6-5, the J call TRBJ2-5, with D perhaps given as TRBD1 or TRBD2 (5 bases each). The CDR3 spans 16 residues. Germline V CDR1 and CDR2: MNHEY, SVGAGI. V was shortened by 4 bases and J by 3 bases, with 18 bases between the two germline ends. The CDR3 DNA sequence: TGTGCCAGCAGTTTAACGGGGACGGGCCCAGAAGAGACCCAGTACTTC. Translation: CASSLTGTGPEETQYF.

This clone was observed a handful of times. The CDR3 is CAWNIAGSSYNEQFF. The CDR3 DNA reads as TGTGCCTGGAATATAGCGGGGAGCTCCTACAATGAGCAGTTCTTC. The chain is built from TRBV30 and TRBJ2-1; 8 nucleotides agree with TRBD2. Germline V CDR1 and CDR2: GTSNPN, SVGIG (reference sequence). CDR3 length: 15 amino acids. The V gene end was trimmed by 4 bases and the J gene end by 0 bases; junction bases not matched to a gene: 5.

The J gene is TRBJ2-2, the V gene TRBV6-4, with unresolved D. V was clipped by 0 bases and J by 6 bases, with 8 bases between them. This CDR3 has 14 residues. Germline CDR1 and CDR2: MRHNA and SNTAGT. In nucleotides, the CDR3 is TGTGCCAGCAGTGACTCGACCGGCTCCGGGGAGCTGTTTTTT. This sequence encodes CASSDSTGSGELFF.

The V call is TRBV6-6, the J call TRBJ2-6; D gene unclear. Germline V gene data show CDR1 as MNHNY and CDR2 as SVGAGI (reference sequence). Trimming removed 7 bases at V and 4 bases at J, with 8 bases between. This CDR3 comprises 13 residues. CDR3 sequence reads: CASNPSGANVLTF. CDR3 coding DNA: TGTGCCAGCAACCCCTCGGGGGCCAACGTCCTGACTTTC.

The chain recombines TRBV5-4 with TRBJ2-1; 7 bases fit TRBD2. The germline V gene has CDR1 SGHNT and CDR2 YYREEE (reference sequence). V was clipped by 4 bases and J by 8 bases; unmatched bases: 6. The CDR3 is 13 residues long. CDR3 DNA: TGTGCCAGCAGCCCCAGCGGGGTGGATGAGCAGTTCTTC. It specifies CASSPSGVDEQFF.

The chain has TRBV27 and TRBJ2-1; D unresolved. The CDR3 runs to 15 residues. Germline-derived CDR1 and CDR2 are MNHEY and SMNVEV (reference sequence). V shed 0 bases and J shed 8 bases, with 14 bases lying between them. CDR3 residues: CASSLSAPLRYEQFF. CDR3 nucleotides: TGTGCCAGCAGTTTATCGGCCCCACTCCGGTATGAGCAGTTCTTC.